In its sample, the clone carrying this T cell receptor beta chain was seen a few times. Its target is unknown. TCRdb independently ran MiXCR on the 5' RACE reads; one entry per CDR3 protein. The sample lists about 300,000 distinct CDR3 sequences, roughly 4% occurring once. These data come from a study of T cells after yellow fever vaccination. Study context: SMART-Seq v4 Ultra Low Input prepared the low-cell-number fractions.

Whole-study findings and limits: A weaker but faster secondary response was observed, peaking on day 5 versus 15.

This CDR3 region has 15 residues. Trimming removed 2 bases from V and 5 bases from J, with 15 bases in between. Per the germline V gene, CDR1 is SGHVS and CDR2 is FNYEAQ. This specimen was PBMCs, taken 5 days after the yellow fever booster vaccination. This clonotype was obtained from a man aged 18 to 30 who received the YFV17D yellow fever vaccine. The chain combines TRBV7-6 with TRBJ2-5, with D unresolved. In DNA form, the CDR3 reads TGTGCCAGCAGCTTAAATCCAGAGAGCAGTGAGACCCAGTACTTC. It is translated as CASSLNPESSETQYF.